One and the same sample provided the 23 T cell receptor beta chains below, sequenced in a study of CD8 T cells in ankylosing spondylitis. Whole-study results and caveats: One TCR beta motif, made up of several highly homologous variants, appeared characteristic of ankylosing spondylitis blood.

These receptors lack a known antigen. TCRdb re-derived calls from the 5' RACE reads in MiXCR, one entry per CDR3 protein. The table includes 750,000 to 850,000 distinct CDR3 sequences, approximately 12% detected once. Sample: blood, either unsorted or a sorted T cell fraction (not recorded which). These receptor sequences come from a male donor with ankylosing spondylitis.

This clonotype turned up a few times. This rearrangement joins TRBV11-3 to TRBJ2-1; perhaps TRBD2 as D (5 bases). Germline V gene lookup returns CDR1 SGHNT and CDR2 YENEEA. The V and J ends lost 3 bases and 9 bases respectively, with 21 bases between them. CDR3 length equals 16 residues. CDR3 sequence reads: CASSLSPATLGGEQFF. CDR3 coding DNA: TGTGCCAGCAGCTTGTCCCCCGCGACGTTAGGAGGTGAGCAGTTCTTC.

The sample holds a few counts of this clonotype. The chain links TRBV7-9 to TRBJ2-7, with a weak D call TRBD2 (6 bases). The length of the CDR3 is 13 residues. Germline CDR1 SEHNR, CDR2 FQNEAQ (reference sequence). Trimming took off 3 bases at V and 5 bases at J, with 11 bases between the two ends. CDR3 protein: CASSFGGGNEQYF. The CDR3 DNA reads TGTGCCAGCAGCTTCGGTGGAGGGAACGAGCAGTACTTC. The whole variable domain, filled in from reference TRBV7-9 and TRBJ2-7, reads DTGVSQNPRHKITKRGQNVTFRCDPISEHNRLYWYRQTLGQGPEFLTYFQNEAQLEKSRLLSDRFSAERPKGSFSTLEIQRTEQGDSAMYLCASSFGGGNEQYFGPGTRLTVT.

This sequence joins TRBV28 and TRBJ2-5; tentatively, D is TRBD1 (6 bases). This CDR3 region has 13 residues. Trimming took 6 bases from V and 4 from J, leaving 12 bases between them. Germline V gene sequence: CDR1 MDHEN, CDR2 SYDVKM. The CDR3 nucleotides read TGTGCCAGCAGAGTTCAGGGGATAGAGACCCAGTACTTC. Translated: CASRVQGIETQYF.

The chain joins TRBV10-3 to TRBJ2-5, with D maybe TRBD2 (6 bases). Germline V lookup: CDR1 ENHRY, CDR2 SYGVKD. Deletions cut 4 bases from V and 7 bases from J, with 19 bases between. CDR3 length: 15 amino acids. The CDR3 loop reads CAISGRGRSEGTQYF. The CDR3 DNA reads TGTGCCATCAGTGGGAGAGGGAGGAGCGAGGGGACCCAGTACTTC.

This clonotype was observed a few times. The chain joins TRBV7-9 to TRBJ2-1, with D possibly matching TRBD2 (6 bases). The V end lost 3 bases, the J end lost 7 bases, and 16 bases lay between the germline ends. Germline V gene sequence: CDR1 SEHNR, CDR2 FQNEAQ (reference sequence). The CDR3 runs to 15 residues. CDR3 nucleotides: TGTGCCAGCAGCTTGGGAGCGGGTTTAGTGAATGAGCAGTTCTTC. It encodes CASSLGAGLVNEQFF.

This clonotype was seen at least ten times. In DNA, the CDR3 is TGCAGTCGTAGCGTACCACAAGAGACCCAGTACTTC. Protein: CSRSVPQETQYF. This chain connects TRBV20-1 to TRBJ2-5; weak D call: TRBD2 (5 bases). The V gene lost 8 bases and the J gene lost 2 bases, with 12 bases spanning the gap. CDR1 DFQATT and CDR2 SNEGSKA come from the germline V gene (reference sequence). The CDR3 is 12 amino acids.

V is TRBV7-2 and J is TRBJ2-3, with D possibly matching TRBD2 (5 bases). CDR1 is SGHTA, CDR2 FQGNSA, per germline. This CDR3 has 14 residues. V was clipped by 5 bases and J by 4 bases, with 13 bases between them. CDR3 bases: TGTGCCAGCAGCCCCCTCGGGATCGCAGATACGCAGTATTTT. Residues: CASSPLGIADTQYF.

The gene calls are TRBV20-1 and TRBJ2-7; weak D call: TRBD1 (6 bases). Deletions cut 2 bases from V and 3 bases from J, with 11 bases between. The CDR3 spans 13 residues. Germline V gene data show CDR1 as DFQATT and CDR2 as SNEGSKA (reference sequence). The CDR3 sequence: CSARWTEYYEQYF. As DNA, the CDR3 is TGCAGTGCTAGATGGACAGAATACTACGAGCAGTACTTC.

The chain joins TRBV28 to TRBJ2-7, with a possible D match to TRBD1 (5 bases). The CDR3 is 13 amino acids. Germline V lookup: CDR1 MDHEN, CDR2 SYDVKM. V dropped 6 bases and J dropped 0 bases, with 9 bases sitting between them. The CDR3 spells CASRVGHSYEQYF. Written as DNA, the CDR3 is TGTGCCAGCAGGGTGGGGCACTCCTACGAGCAGTACTTC.

This chain joins TRBV6-2 or TRBV6-3 and TRBJ2-7; no reliable D call. Per the germline V gene, CDR1 is MNHEY and CDR2 is SVGEGT. The ends were cut back, 4 bases at V and 1 base at J, with 11 bases in the middle. CDR3 size: 14 residues. DNA of the CDR3: TGTGCCAGCAGTTTATGGGCCACTTCCTACGAGCAGTACTTC. Amino acids: CASSLWATSYEQYF.

This clonotype was observed a handful of times. This rearrangement joins TRBV7-2 to TRBJ2-3; 12 nucleotides line up with TRBD2. The CDR3 consists of 15 residues. Germline V gene sequence: CDR1 SGHTA, CDR2 FQGNSA. V trimming: 4 bases; J trimming: 6 bases; junction bases outside the gene matches: 5. DNA for the CDR3: TGTGCCAGCAGCTCTAGCGGGAGGGCCCCGGATACGCAGTATTTT. Its translation: CASSSSGRAPDTQYF.

This rearrangement joins TRBV20-1 to TRBJ1-4; TRBD1 matches 9 bases. Per germline, CDR1 DFQATT and CDR2 SNEGSKA (reference sequence). J gave up 8 bases and V 0 bases, and 7 bases lay outside the gene matches. The CDR3 is 15 residues long. CDR3 sequence: CSARDHRTGAEKLFF. The CDR3, as DNA: TGCAGTGCTAGAGATCATAGGACAGGGGCCGAAAAACTGTTTTTT.

The chain couples TRBV4-2 to TRBJ2-1; 8 bases map to TRBD2. Germline assignment: CDR1 LGHNA and CDR2 YNFKEQ. The CDR3 has 16 residues. V lost 4 bases and J lost 8; bases outside the gene matches: 13. CDR3 in DNA: TGTGCCAGCAGCCCGGCGAAAGCGGGAGCGTTCGATGAGCAGTTCTTC. Its translation: CASSPAKAGAFDEQFF.

The table lists this clonotype with many counts. The chain has TRBV20-1 and TRBJ2-7; D ambiguous. The CDR3 has 14 amino acids. CDR1 and CDR2 from the germline V gene are DFQATT and SNEGSKA (reference sequence). V lost 4 bases to trimming and J lost 2 bases, with 15 bases between them. DNA for the CDR3: TGCAGTGCTAAGGAAGCAGGTCCAGCCTACGAGCAGTACTTC. Residues: CSAKEAGPAYEQYF.

The chain couples TRBV5-5 to TRBJ2-2; 8 bases map to TRBD1. The trim removed 5 bases at V and 4 bases at J, leaving 7 bases unmatched. The CDR3 is 15 amino acids. CDR1 and CDR2 from the germline V gene are SGHKS and YYEKEE (reference sequence). CDR3 region: CASRKQGGVTGELFF. The CDR3, as DNA: TGTGCCAGCAGAAAACAGGGGGGAGTCACCGGGGAGCTGTTTTTT.

This clonotype has only a few counts. The chain joins TRBV4-3 to TRBJ1-5; D is ambiguous. Looked up from germline, CDR1 is LGHNA and CDR2 is YSLEER. Trimming removed 0 bases from V and 5 bases from J, with 11 bases in between. There are 15 residues in the CDR3. CDR3 bases: TGCGCCAGCAGCCAAGATTTGCGCAACTATCAGCCCCAGCATTTT. Protein product: CASSQDLRNYQPQHF.

The chain uses TRBV20-1 and TRBJ1-6, with a weak D call TRBD1 (6 bases). The length of the CDR3 is 12 residues. Germline CDR1 is DFQATT and CDR2 is SNEGSKA (reference sequence). Trimming cost V 7 bases and J 9 bases, with 13 bases left between them. CDR3 in DNA: TGCAGTGGGGGAGCAGGGGTTTCACCCCTCCACTTT. Translating it yields CSGGAGVSPLHF.

This clonotype has a handful of counts. V is TRBV4-3 and J is TRBJ1-6, with D unresolved. Trimming shortened V by 9 bases and J by 5 bases, and 11 bases separated the two germline ends. Germline CDR1 reads LGHNA; CDR2 reads YSLEER. This CDR3 region has 13 residues. The CDR3 sequence: CASADQNNSPLHF. The CDR3 DNA reads as TGCGCCAGTGCGGACCAAAATAATTCACCCCTCCACTTT.

There are many counts of this clonotype. V usage is TRBV29-1 and J usage is TRBJ2-2, with D unclear. In germline, CDR1 is SQVTM, CDR2 ANQGSEA. Trimming cost V 1 base and J 7 bases, with 13 bases left between them. The CDR3 covers 14 residues. CDR3 nucleotides: TGCAGCGTTGAAGCCTCTCGAGGTATCGGGGAGCTGTTTTTT. Residues: CSVEASRGIGELFF.

The chain employs TRBV7-2 and TRBJ2-3; 7 bases align to TRBD1. From germline, CDR1 is SGHTA and CDR2 FQGNSA. Losses at the gene ends were 5 bases for V and 5 bases for J; bases not matched to a gene: 10. The CDR3 runs 15 residues. DNA for the CDR3: TGTGCCAGCAGCCCGTGGACAGGAATAGGAGATACGCAGTATTTT. This sequence encodes CASSPWTGIGDTQYF.

The chain is built from TRBV20-1 and TRBJ2-7; the match to TRBD1 covers 7 bases. J lost 0 bases, V lost 6 bases, and 8 bases had no gene match. This CDR3 comprises 14 residues. Germline V gene data show CDR1 as DFQATT and CDR2 as SNEGSKA (reference sequence). CDR3 region: CSAISTGNSYEQYF. CDR3 sequence (DNA): TGCAGTGCAATCTCGACAGGGAACTCCTACGAGCAGTACTTC.

There are a few counts of this clonotype. The chain is built from TRBV5-1 and TRBJ2-7; D might be TRBD1 (6 bases). The ends were cut back, 4 bases at V and 0 bases at J, with 17 bases in the middle. This CDR3 comprises 16 residues. Germline CDR1 is SGHRS and CDR2 is YFSETQ. The CDR3 loop is CASSLGAGAISYEQYF. The CDR3 DNA is TGCGCCAGCAGCCTCGGGGCAGGGGCGATCTCCTACGAGCAGTACTTC.

This clonotype was seen repeatedly, ten times or more. The gene calls are TRBV20-1 and TRBJ1-5, with D tentatively TRBD1 (6 bases). The length of the CDR3 is 12 residues. The V end was cut by 5 bases, the J end by 7 bases, with 12 bases between. CDR1 DFQATT and CDR2 SNEGSKA come from the germline V gene (reference sequence). The CDR3 loop reads CSAQQGGQPQHF. As DNA, the CDR3 is TGCAGTGCTCAACAGGGTGGCCAGCCCCAGCATTTT.